A single sample gave rise to the 13 T cell receptor beta chains below, sequenced in a study of cytomegalovirus exposure and HLA in healthy donors. Only in-frame clones appear in the TCRdb table, and some are missing; sequencing was by immunoSEQ multiplex PCR. The table shows around 300,000 clones, with more than 75% occurring only once. Sequencing was done on a sample of PBMCs. The source is a woman aged 18-29 years in good health and CMV-seronegative.

V gene TRBV11-2 combines with J gene TRBJ2-1, with 8 bases aligning to TRBD2. The CDR3 sequence is 16 residues long. Germline V lookup: CDR1 SGHAT, CDR2 FQNNGV. J lost 2 bases, V lost 5 bases, and 8 bases had no gene match. The CDR3, as DNA: TGTGCCAGCAGCGGAGTGGGCGGGAGGCCCTACAATGAGCAGTTCTTC. Protein: CASSGVGGRPYNEQFF.

The V and J genes are TRBV9 and TRBJ2-2, with TRBD2 matching over 12 bases. The J segment lost 0 bases and the V segment lost 4 bases, leaving 7 bases of the junction unmatched. CDR1 is SGDLS, CDR2 YYNGEE, per germline. This CDR3 region has 18 residues. CDR3 nucleotide sequence: TGTGCCAGCAGCACCCGGACTAGCGGGACCGCGAACACCGGGGAGCTGTTTTTT. This translates into CASSTRTSGTANTGELFF.

This clone appeared once. V usage is TRBV28 and J usage is TRBJ1-1; the D is unclear. The germline gives CDR1 MDHEN, CDR2 SYDVKM. CDR3 length: 10 residues. V was pared by 10 bases and J by 3 bases, with 6 bases between. CDR3 amino acids: CATRYTEAFF. The CDR3 DNA reads as TGTGCCACCCGGTACACTGAAGCTTTCTTT.

The chain has TRBV28 and TRBJ1-5; 7 bases are a match to TRBD1. The ends lost 4 bases at V and 7 bases at J; junction bases unmatched: 7. The CDR3 spans 14 residues. Germline lookup yields CDR1 MDHEN and CDR2 SYDVKM. CDR3 nucleotides: TGTGCCAGCAGTTCCCGAATACAGGGGCAGCCCCAGCATTTT. Translation: CASSSRIQGQPQHF.

V gene TRBV28 combines with J gene TRBJ2-7; 9 bases line up with TRBD2. Germline V gene sequence: CDR1 MDHEN, CDR2 SYDVKM. CDR3 length equals 13 residues. The CDR3 DNA reads TGTGCTACCTGGGCTAGCGGGATGTACGAGCAGTACTTC. Encoded protein: CATWASGMYEQYF.

V gene TRBV5-1 combines with J gene TRBJ2-3, with D possibly TRBD1 on 6 matching bases. V was trimmed by 0 bases and J by 2 bases, leaving 10 bases between them. CDR1 and CDR2 (germline): SGHRS, YFSETQ. This CDR3 is 15 amino acids long. This CDR3 reads CASSLEGQDTDTQYF. In nucleotides, the CDR3 is TGCGCCAGCAGCTTGGAGGGACAAGACACAGATACGCAGTATTTT.

The rearrangement joins TRBV6-1 to TRBJ2-5, with D tentatively TRBD2 (5 bases). Germline V lookup: CDR1 MNHNS, CDR2 SASEGT. V lost 4 bases and J 5 bases, leaving 14 bases between the germline ends. The CDR3 has 14 residues. The CDR3, as DNA: TGTGCCAGCAGTGCCGAGGATCGGAGGGAGACCCAGTACTTC. Protein product: CASSAEDRRETQYF.

The genes are TRBV19 and TRBJ1-5; D perhaps matches TRBD1 (6 bases). Deletions cut 7 bases from V and 0 bases from J, with 16 bases between. This CDR3 comprises 16 residues. Germline V gene lookup returns CDR1 LNHDA and CDR2 SQIVND (reference sequence). CDR3 in DNA: TGTGCCAGTACTGTATTTACAGGGATTAGCAATCAGCCCCAGCATTTT. It specifies CASTVFTGISNQPQHF. Together with reference TRBV19 and TRBJ1-5, the CDR3 gives the full variable domain: DGGITQSPKYLFRKEGQNVTLSCEQNLNHDAMYWYRQDPGQGLRLIYYSQIVNDFQKGDIAEGYSVSREKKESFPLTVTSAQKNPTAFYLCASTVFTGISNQPQHFGDGTRLSIL.

The chain employs TRBV28 and TRBJ2-2; maybe TRBD2 (6 bases). The germline V gene encodes CDR1 MDHEN and CDR2 SYDVKM. V gave up 6 bases and J gave up 5 bases, with 19 bases separating them. The CDR3 contains 16 residues. CDR3 in amino acids: CASRPASVVQTGELFF. The DNA of the CDR3 is TGTGCCAGCAGACCCGCTAGCGTAGTTCAAACCGGGGAGCTGTTTTTT.

The V call is TRBV5-8, the J call TRBJ1-3; TRBD1 might be the D (6 bases). Per the germline V gene, CDR1 is SGHTS and CDR2 is YDEGEE. Trimming left V 3 bases short and J 5 bases short, with 12 bases between. This CDR3 has 14 amino acids. CDR3 bases: TGTGCCAGCAGCTCTCAGGGGATTCGAAACACCATATATTTT. It codes for CASSSQGIRNTIYF.

The chain is built from TRBV9 and TRBJ1-2; 10 bases are a match to TRBD1. This CDR3 has 12 amino acids. Losses at the gene ends were 6 bases for V and 7 bases for J; bases not matched to a gene: 3. Germline values: CDR1 SGDLS, CDR2 YYNGEE. CDR3 in amino acids: CASTRQGAGYTF. Written as DNA, the CDR3 is TGTGCCAGCACTCGACAGGGGGCTGGCTACACCTTC.

This clone has a single count. The J gene is TRBJ2-7, the V gene TRBV27; TRBD2 matches 8 bases. CDR1 is MNHEY and CDR2 is SMNVEV in the germline V gene (reference sequence). The V segment lost 5 bases and the J segment 0 bases; nucleotides outside the gene matches: 6. The CDR3 is 15 residues long. The CDR3 coding sequence is TGTGCCAGCAGTCTAGAACTAGCGGACTCCTACGAGCAGTACTTC. This gives the protein CASSLELADSYEQYF.

This chain connects TRBV5-4 to TRBJ2-3; 7 bases are shared with TRBD1. Losses at the gene ends were 1 base for V and 1 base for J; bases not matched to a gene: 3. Germline V CDR1 and CDR2: SGHNT, YYREEE (reference sequence). The CDR3 contains 15 residues. The CDR3 is CASSLFGTGTDTQYF. Here the CDR3 DNA reads TGTGCCAGCAGCTTGTTTGGGACAGGCACAGATACGCAGTATTTT.